This T cell receptor beta chain was recovered during a study of Ad26.COV2.S vaccination and SARS-CoV-2 variants. Measured with immunoSEQ multiplex PCR; TCRdb has only the in-frame clones, and not every one. The sample consists of under 600,000 clones, roughly 87% of them appearing once. V was trimmed by 6 bases and J by 4 bases, leaving 16 bases between them. Germline lookup yields CDR1 LNHDA and CDR2 SQIVND (reference sequence). The CDR3 is made up of 14 amino acids. Treatment described: approximately 18 received Ad26.COV2.S at low or high dose, single or two shots; roughly five received placebo; per-sample allocation not given. Sampling was performed 63 days after the first vaccine or placebo injection.

The source is a person between 18 and 59 years old who received the Ad26.COV2.S COVID-19 vaccine or a placebo. The chain employs TRBV19 and TRBJ2-7; possibly TRBD1 for D (6 bases). Material: peripheral blood, obtained in a trial of Ad26.COV2.S vaccine versus placebo. The CDR3 spells CASSDRYGSYEQYF. The CDR3 region has the DNA TGTGCCAGTAGCGACAGGTACGGAAGTTACGAGCAGTACTTC.